These 27 T cell receptor beta chains originate from one sample sequenced in a study of CD8+ T cells in alopecia areata. Sequencing used cDNA as its template, made by extracting RNA and reverse transcribing it. Libraries were prepared by immunoSEQ multiplex PCR; TCRdb keeps only in-frame clonotypes and omits some of them. The table records about 160,000 clones, more than 40% of them present only once. The sequenced sample consisted of CD4+ T cells sorted from blood. Receptors were obtained from a human donor with alopecia areata.

The sample holds a few counts of this clone. The gene calls are TRBV14 and TRBJ2-1; the D is unclear. This CDR3 contains 11 residues. Germline lookup yields CDR1 SGHDN and CDR2 FVKESK. V was cut by 5 bases and J by 10 bases, with 9 bases left in between. The CDR3 DNA reads as TGTGCCAGCAGCGAAGTGGTGGAGCAGTTCTTC. This translates into CASSEVVEQFF. The variable domain in full, completed from reference TRBV14 and TRBJ2-1, reads EAGVTQFPSHSVIEKGQTVTLRCDPISGHDNLYWYRRVMGKEIKFLLHFVKESKQDESGMPNNRFLAERTGGTYSTLKVQPAELEDSGVYFCASSEVVEQFFGPGTRLTVL.

This clone was detected a few times. CDR3 sequence (DNA): TGTGCCAGCTCACCAGCAGGATCCACGGATACGCAGTATTTT. It translates to CASSPAGSTDTQYF. This chain uses TRBV18 with TRBJ2-3; no definite D call. Germline values: CDR1 KGHSH, CDR2 LQKENI. The CDR3 is 14 amino acids. V dropped 2 bases and J dropped 6 bases, with 12 bases sitting between them.

This clone was seen more than once but under ten times. This chain links TRBV30 with TRBJ2-7; no definite D call. Germline values: CDR1 GTSNPN, CDR2 SVGIG (reference sequence). This CDR3 comprises 15 residues. V was trimmed by 3 bases and J by 1 base, leaving 16 bases between them. CDR3 in amino acids: CAWRGGLLASYEQYF. In DNA, the CDR3 is TGTGCCTGGAGAGGCGGCCTGCTTGCTTCCTACGAGCAGTACTTC.

This sequence joins TRBV29-1 and TRBJ2-1, with 7 bases identical to TRBD2. Germline V lookup: CDR1 SQVTM, CDR2 ANQGSEA. CDR3 size: 16 residues. V shed 5 bases and J 3 bases; nucleotides not matched to a gene: 13. The CDR3 spells CSVSGQLWEGYNEQFF. The CDR3 region has the DNA TGCAGCGTTAGTGGACAACTCTGGGAGGGCTACAATGAGCAGTTCTTC.

The chain joins TRBV5-1 to TRBJ1-1, with D possibly being TRBD1 (6 bases). V dropped 6 bases and J dropped 0 bases, with 12 bases sitting between them. The CDR3 length is 14 residues. CDR1 and CDR2 from the germline V gene are SGHRS and YFSETQ. Here the CDR3 reads CASKAGGLNTEAFF. DNA of the CDR3: TGCGCCAGCAAAGCGGGGGGCCTGAACACTGAAGCTTTCTTT.

The CDR3 DNA reads as TGCACCTCCCCAGGGCACGAGCAGTACTTC. This codes for CTSPGHEQYF. The rearrangement links TRBV29-1 to TRBJ2-7; weak D call: TRBD1 (5 bases). This CDR3 has 10 residues. Per germline, CDR1 SQVTM and CDR2 ANQGSEA.

The rearrangement links TRBV5-6 to TRBJ1-2; D remains unclear. V was pared by 1 base and J by 5 bases, with 6 bases between. Germline lookup yields CDR1 SGHDT and CDR2 YYEEEE. CDR3 length equals 12 residues. The CDR3: CASSLTAYGYTF. The DNA for the CDR3 is TGTGCCAGCAGCTTGACAGCTTATGGCTACACCTTC.

The gene calls are TRBV2 and TRBJ2-1, with 7 bases fitting TRBD1. Trimming at V came to 3 bases and at J to 9 bases, leaving 11 bases not matched to a gene. This CDR3 is built from 15 residues. In germline, CDR1 is SNHLY, CDR2 FYNNEI. CDR3 DNA sequence: TGTGCCAGCAGTGACCGGGACAGTTTAGTCATTGAGCAGTTCTTC. Encoded protein: CASSDRDSLVIEQFF.

J is TRBJ1-2 and V is TRBV2, with no clear D. The V gene's germline CDR1 is SNHLY and CDR2 FYNNEI. V was clipped by 7 bases and J by 8 bases, with 11 bases between them. This CDR3 has 11 amino acids. CDR3 region: CASTGRKGYTF. The CDR3 DNA is TGTGCCAGCACCGGGCGTAAGGGCTACACCTTC. Full variable domain (missing parts from reference TRBV2 and TRBJ1-2): EPEVTQTPSHQVTQMGQEVILRCVPISNHLYFYWYRQILGQKVEFLVSFYNNEISEKSEIFDDQFSVERPDGSNFTLKIRSTKLEDSAMYFCASTGRKGYTFGSGTRLTVV.

The chain links TRBV20-1 to TRBJ2-5; the match to TRBD1 covers 8 bases. Germline CDR1 DFQATT, CDR2 SNEGSKA (reference sequence). The CDR3 runs to 11 residues. CDR3 amino acids: CSGQGRETQYF. CDR3 nucleotide sequence: TGCAGCGGACAGGGTCGAGAGACCCAGTACTTC.

This clone was detected many times. The chain recombines TRBV11-1 with TRBJ1-1; weak D call: TRBD1 (6 bases). This CDR3 comprises 13 residues. Germline CDR1 is SGHAT and CDR2 is FQDESV (reference sequence). Trimming left V 4 bases short and J 5 bases short, with 11 bases between. The CDR3 nucleotides read TGTGCCAGCAGCTCCGACAGGAATACTGAAGCTTTCTTT. Translation gives CASSSDRNTEAFF.

The chain combines TRBV29-1 with TRBJ2-3; TRBD2 matches at 11 bases. The CDR3 spans 15 residues. Germline V lookup: CDR1 SQVTM, CDR2 ANQGSEA. V lost 3 bases, J lost 3 bases, and 5 bases stayed unmatched. The CDR3 DNA reads as TGCAGCGTTGATTTGCTAGCGGGAGGTACAGATACGCAGTATTTT. It specifies CSVDLLAGGTDTQYF.

The V and J genes are TRBV29-1 and TRBJ2-1; no clear D gene. The V gene's germline CDR1 is SQVTM and CDR2 ANQGSEA. Trimming took 4 bases from V and 7 from J, leaving 14 bases between them. The CDR3 is made up of 13 amino acids. The CDR3 DNA follows: TGCAGCGTTGTAGACCGTTTTGGAAATGAGCAGTTCTTC. Translated, it gives CSVVDRFGNEQFF.

V is TRBV29-1 and J is TRBJ1-2; 11 bases match TRBD1. J lost 4 bases, V lost 6 bases, and 4 bases had no gene match. The germline V gene encodes CDR1 SQVTM and CDR2 ANQGSEA. This CDR3 is built from 13 residues. CDR3 in amino acids: CSVRDRGTYGYTF. The CDR3 DNA reads as TGCAGCGTCCGGGACAGGGGGACCTATGGCTACACCTTC.

The chain links TRBV29-1 to TRBJ2-1; D call uncertain. CDR3 length: 15 amino acids. The V gene's germline CDR1 is SQVTM and CDR2 ANQGSEA. Trimming left V 4 bases short and J 3 bases short, with 16 bases between. DNA of the CDR3: TGCAGCGTTGGTCCGGTCCGGAGAGACTACAATGAGCAGTTCTTC. This codes for CSVGPVRRDYNEQFF.

The gene calls are TRBV5-1 and TRBJ2-7; D unclear. Trimming shortened V by 0 bases and J by 2 bases, and 9 bases separated the two germline ends. This CDR3 has 14 residues. CDR1 and CDR2 from the germline V gene are SGHRS and YFSETQ. The CDR3 region has the DNA TGCGCCAGCAGCTTGGTCGTCGGAACCTACGAGCAGTACTTC. This encodes CASSLVVGTYEQYF.

The rearrangement uses TRBV11-3 and TRBJ2-1; 8 bases agree with TRBD1. With 8 bases clipped from V and 6 bases from J, the junction kept 3 bases outside the gene matches. Looked up from germline, CDR1 is SGHNT and CDR2 is YENEEA. The CDR3 loop spans 12 amino acids. The CDR3 region is CASGQGGNEQFF. DNA for the CDR3: TGTGCCAGCGGACAGGGTGGCAATGAGCAGTTCTTC. The full variable domain, rest sourced from reference TRBV11-3 and TRBJ2-1, is EAGVVQSPRYKIIEKKQPVAFWCNPISGHNTLYWYLQNLGQGPELLIRYENEEAVDDSQLPKDRFSAERLKGVDSTLKIQPAELGDSAVYLCASGQGGNEQFFGPGTRLTVL.

This clone was recorded a few times. The J gene is TRBJ2-1, the V gene TRBV10-3, with no clear D. Between the trimmed V and J ends, which lost 10 bases and 8 bases, there was a span of 21 bases. This CDR3 spans 14 amino acids. From germline, CDR1 is ENHRY and CDR2 SYGVKD. Written as DNA, the CDR3 is TGTGCCACGGCGACTGTGCTGGCCGGCGATGAGCAGTTCTTC. Encoded protein: CATATVLAGDEQFF.

Only a few counts were recorded for this clone. This chain uses TRBV29-1 with TRBJ2-7; D ambiguous. This CDR3 has 13 amino acids. V lost 3 bases and J 1 base, leaving 10 bases between the germline ends. Germline V gene lookup returns CDR1 SQVTM and CDR2 ANQGSEA. The chain's CDR3 is CSVEKDSSYEQYF. Here the CDR3 DNA reads TGCAGCGTTGAGAAGGATTCATCCTACGAGCAGTACTTC.

V usage is TRBV28 and J usage is TRBJ2-7; no clear D. CDR1 is MDHEN and CDR2 is SYDVKM in the germline V gene. The CDR3 runs to 12 residues. The V end was cut by 5 bases, the J end by 5 bases, with 10 bases between. For the CDR3, the DNA is TGTGCCAGCAGTCCCTCATTCCACGAGCAGTACTTC. This sequence encodes CASSPSFHEQYF.

This CDR3 reads CASSYVGAEAFF. In DNA, the CDR3 is TGTGCCAGCAGTTACGTTGGGGCGGAGGCTTTCTTT. The V call is TRBV6-5, the J call TRBJ1-1, with D maybe TRBD1 (5 bases). Germline-derived CDR1 and CDR2 are MNHEY and SVGAGI. This CDR3 contains 12 residues. Trimming removed 2 bases at V and 11 bases at J, with 12 bases between.

This clone has only a few counts. The chain uses TRBV7-2 and TRBJ2-7; tentative D call: TRBD1 (5 bases). CDR3 size: 15 residues. V lost 0 bases and J 2 bases, leaving 11 bases between the germline ends. Per the germline V gene, CDR1 is SGHTA and CDR2 is FQGNSA. CDR3 in DNA: TGTGCCAGCAGCTTAGCCAGACAGTGGACCTACGAGCAGTACTTC. It codes for CASSLARQWTYEQYF. Looking up the rest from reference TRBV7-2 and TRBJ2-7 gives the full variable domain: GAGVSQSPSNKVTEKGKDVELRCDPISGHTALYWYRQSLGQGLEFLIYFQGNSAPDKSGLPSDRFSAERTGGSVSTLTIQRTQQEDSAVYLCASSLARQWTYEQYFGPGTRLTVT.

CDR3 sequence: CSVEVLAGGYTDTQYF. CDR3 DNA sequence: TGCAGCGTTGAAGTACTAGCGGGAGGGTACACAGATACGCAGTATTTT. The V call is TRBV29-1, the J call TRBJ2-3, with TRBD2 matching over 13 bases. With 1 base clipped from V and 2 bases from J, the junction kept 3 bases outside the gene matches. The CDR3 is 16 residues long. Germline values: CDR1 SQVTM, CDR2 ANQGSEA.

The V and J genes are TRBV30 and TRBJ1-2; maybe TRBD1 (5 bases). Trimming cost V 2 bases and J 0 bases, with 13 bases left between them. Germline loops: CDR1 GTSNPN, CDR2 SVGIG (reference sequence). The CDR3 sequence is 15 residues long. CDR3 coding DNA: TGTGCCTGGAGTTACCGACAGAGATCTAACTATGGCTACACCTTC. The encoded protein is CAWSYRQRSNYGYTF.

This chain uses TRBV5-1 with TRBJ2-1; 10 bases line up with TRBD2. V lost 3 bases, J lost 7 bases, and 13 bases stayed unmatched. The CDR3 is 17 amino acids. Germline CDR1 and CDR2: SGHRS and YFSETQ. CDR3 in DNA: TGCGCCAGCAGCTCCGGTTTAGCGGGAGGAGCGGAGAATGAGCAGTTCTTC. Protein sequence: CASSSGLAGGAENEQFF.

The table lists this clone with a few counts. The CDR3 ends on some other residue instead of the conserved phenylalanine or tryptophan, so this is likely a read error. No DNA is shown, since the ends of the CDR3 on it are uncertain; the CDR3 is the one TCRdb lists. The chain combines TRBV29-1 with TRBJ1-1. Termini included, the CDR3 measures 11 amino acids. The V gene's germline CDR1 is SQVTM and CDR2 ANQGSEA. CDR3: CSVENGRPGVL.

The chain joins TRBV9 to TRBJ2-6; D remains unclear. The CDR3 is 13 residues long. Looked up from germline, CDR1 is SGDLS and CDR2 is YYNGEE. V gave up 0 bases and J gave up 3 bases, with 1 base separating them. CDR3 residues: CASSVVGANVLTF. CDR3 sequence (DNA): TGTGCCAGCAGCGTAGTTGGGGCCAACGTCCTGACTTTC.